This passage covers 8 T cell receptor beta chains from one sample sequenced in a study of T cells after yellow fever vaccination. TCRdb reanalysed the 5' RACE reads using MiXCR and keeps one entry per CDR3 protein. The table has approximately 600,000 distinct CDR3 sequences, about 12% seen once. Material: PBMCs, obtained on the day of the yellow fever booster vaccination. The receptors stem from a young man who received the YFV17D yellow fever vaccine.

The chain is built from TRBV4-3 and TRBJ2-1; possibly TRBD1 for D (7 bases). Trimming removed 0 bases at V and 10 bases at J, with 19 bases between. Germline V gene sequence: CDR1 LGHNA, CDR2 YSLEER. CDR3 length equals 16 residues. The CDR3 sequence: CASSQDKYSQGGEQFF. The DNA of the CDR3 is TGCGCCAGCAGCCAAGATAAGTACAGCCAGGGGGGAGAGCAGTTCTTC.

The rearrangement uses TRBV5-1 and TRBJ2-1, with TRBD2 matching over 7 bases. Germline lookup yields CDR1 SGHRS and CDR2 YFSETQ. The CDR3 has 17 residues. The junction had 9 bases not matched to a gene; V was cut back by 2 bases and J by 1 base. CDR3 loop: CASSFGAGVGSYNEQFF. The CDR3, as DNA: TGCGCCAGCAGCTTCGGGGCGGGAGTGGGGTCCTACAATGAGCAGTTCTTC.

V is TRBV3-1 and J is TRBJ2-3, with 10 bases fitting TRBD2. V lost 4 bases, J lost 4 bases, and 8 bases stayed unmatched. The germline gives CDR1 LGHDT, CDR2 YNNKEL (reference sequence). This CDR3 is built from 16 residues. The CDR3 nucleotides are TGTGCCAGCAGCCTCAGTCGCCTAGCGGGAGCAGATACGCAGTATTTT. Protein sequence: CASSLSRLAGADTQYF.

V gene TRBV29-1 combines with J gene TRBJ1-5; a possible D gene is TRBD1 (6 bases). This CDR3 region has 13 residues. In germline, CDR1 is SQVTM, CDR2 ANQGSEA. V was shortened by 5 bases and J by 3 bases, with 11 bases between the two germline ends. The CDR3 sequence: CSVTGGSNQPQHF. The DNA of the CDR3 is TGCAGCGTTACGGGGGGCTCCAATCAGCCCCAGCATTTT.

This clonotype was seen a few times. The V gene is TRBV18, the J gene TRBJ2-3; the D is unclear. Per germline, CDR1 KGHSH and CDR2 LQKENI. The V end was cut by 2 bases, the J end by 10 bases, with 10 bases between. The CDR3 length is 12 residues. CDR3 residues: CASSPLAVPQYF. The CDR3 DNA sequence: TGTGCCAGCTCACCATTAGCAGTTCCGCAGTATTTT.

The chain links TRBV29-1 to TRBJ2-1, with D tentatively TRBD1 (6 bases). Germline CDR1 and CDR2: SQVTM and ANQGSEA. The V end was cut by 3 bases, the J end by 5 bases, with 8 bases between. CDR3 length: 12 amino acids. The CDR3 nucleotides read TGCAGCGTTGACAGGGGCCACAATGAGCAGTTCTTC. This gives the protein CSVDRGHNEQFF.

This clonotype has ten or more counts. This sequence joins TRBV5-5 and TRBJ1-1; D uncertain. CDR1 is SGHKS and CDR2 is YYEKEE in the germline V gene (reference sequence). The CDR3 is made up of 14 amino acids. V lost 2 bases and J lost 5, with 13 bases in between. The DNA for the CDR3 is TGTGCCAGCAGCTTTTACACAAGAGAGACTGAAGCTTTCTTT. It translates to CASSFYTRETEAFF.

The chain joins TRBV29-1 to TRBJ2-7; 8 bases line up with TRBD1. Germline V gene sequence: CDR1 SQVTM, CDR2 ANQGSEA. The junction had 7 bases not matched to a gene; V was cut back by 4 bases and J by 2 bases. CDR3 length: 14 amino acids. The CDR3 sequence is CSVVSGQGPYEQYF. In DNA form, the CDR3 reads TGCAGCGTTGTATCTGGACAGGGACCCTACGAGCAGTACTTC.